The entry below gives a single T cell receptor beta chain sequence along with its context. Trimming removed 5 bases at V and 4 bases at J, with 15 bases between. Germline assignment: CDR1 PRHDT and CDR2 FYEKMQ (reference sequence). This CDR3 region has 15 residues. This table comes from immunoSEQ multiplex PCR, and its TCRdb copy is limited to in-frame clones, with some not included. In the table there are roughly 2 million clones, roughly 95% of which are singletons. The sample belongs to a study of shared clonotypes between healthy human individuals. CD45RO-negative cells were positively selected for CCR7, leaving out terminally differentiated effector memory CD45RA+ cells. HIV-negative, healthy adults without recent acute infections or vaccinations were the donors.

The sequencing sample was made of naive CD8+ T cells sorted from blood. The sequence was collected from a man younger than 35 in good health. The genes are TRBV13 and TRBJ2-1, with D perhaps matching TRBD1 (6 bases). The CDR3 loop reads CASSPGASTYNEQFF. The CDR3 DNA sequence: TGTGCCAGCAGCCCAGGGGCTTCAACGTACAATGAGCAGTTCTTC. Drawing the rest from reference TRBV13 and TRBJ2-1, the complete variable domain is AAGVIQSPRHLIKEKRETATLKCYPIPRHDTVYWYQQGPGQDPQFLISFYEKMQSDKGSIPDRFSAQQFSDYHSELNMSSLELGDSALYFCASSPGASTYNEQFFGPGTRLTVL.